These 26 T cell receptor beta chains were sequenced from one sample in a study of beta chain features in type 1 diabetes. Expressed TCRB transcripts got sequenced, as all isolated RNA was reverse transcribed. Produced via immunoSEQ multiplex PCR; TCRdb's table is partial and in-frame only. The sample shows about 340,000 clones, 8% of them seen only once. Material for sequencing was central memory CD4+ T cells from blood. The receptor source for this set is a woman under 30 in good health.

The chain has TRBV6-5 and TRBJ2-1, with D tentatively TRBD2 (6 bases). Trimming cost V 7 bases and J 9 bases, with 13 bases left between them. Germline V gene sequence: CDR1 MNHEY, CDR2 SVGAGI. This CDR3 has 12 residues. CDR3 sequence (DNA): TGTGCCAGCATGGGGGGTTTCGGTGAGCAGTTCTTC. As protein: CASMGGFGEQFF.

The V call is TRBV14, the J call TRBJ2-3; D might be TRBD1 (5 bases). The CDR3 contains 15 residues. Germline V CDR1 and CDR2: SGHDN, FVKESK. V was pared by 5 bases and J by 0 bases, with 12 bases between. The CDR3 DNA is TGTGCCAGCAGCTATATGACAGCTAGCACAGATACGCAGTATTTT. This encodes CASSYMTASTDTQYF. Based on the CDR3 plus reference TRBV14 and TRBJ2-3, the full variable domain is EAGVTQFPSHSVIEKGQTVTLRCDPISGHDNLYWYRRVMGKEIKFLLHFVKESKQDESGMPNNRFLAERTGGTYSTLKVQPAELEDSGVYFCASSYMTASTDTQYFGPGTRLTVL.

The J gene is TRBJ2-1, the V gene TRBV19; the D gene could be TRBD1 or TRBD2 (6 bases each). The CDR3 is 15 amino acids. V gave up 8 bases and J gave up 1 base, with 15 bases separating them. CDR1 is LNHDA, CDR2 SQIVND, per germline (reference sequence). In DNA form, the CDR3 reads TGTGCCAGTGACCAGGGGACTTGGTCCTACAATGAGCAGTTCTTC. This translates into CASDQGTWSYNEQFF.

This clone was counted many times. The gene calls are TRBV7-9 and TRBJ1-3, with D uncertain. Germline CDR1 SEHNR, CDR2 FQNEAQ (reference sequence). The CDR3 has 14 amino acids. V lost 3 bases and J lost 0, with 6 bases in between. CDR3 bases: TGTGCCAGCAGCTTGATGAGCTCTGGAAACACCATATATTTT. Translated: CASSLMSSGNTIYF.

This clone was observed a few times. The V and J genes are TRBV7-2 and TRBJ2-5; perhaps TRBD2 as D (6 bases). The CDR3 has 15 residues. The V gene's germline CDR1 is SGHTA and CDR2 FQGNSA. V was pared by 5 bases and J by 7 bases, with 20 bases between. The CDR3 sequence: CASSPPIAADGTQYF. DNA for the CDR3: TGTGCCAGCAGCCCCCCCATAGCGGCTGACGGGACCCAGTACTTC.

This clone was detected only a few times. The CDR3 loop reads CASSDGRGTEAFF. The CDR3 coding sequence is TGTGCCAGCAGTGACGGTCGCGGCACTGAAGCTTTCTTT. The chain combines TRBV2 with TRBJ1-1; unclear D gene. The CDR3 runs to 13 residues. Germline V CDR1 and CDR2: SNHLY, FYNNEI. The V and J ends lost 3 bases and 4 bases respectively, with 9 bases between them.

The chain is built from TRBV6-1 and TRBJ2-5; D perhaps matches TRBD1 (5 bases). Germline V gene lookup returns CDR1 MNHNS and CDR2 SASEGT. CDR3 length equals 14 residues. The V end lost 5 bases, the J end lost 3 bases, and 13 bases lay between the germline ends. CDR3 DNA sequence: TGTGCCAGCAGTCCAGGGTTGGTAAAAGAGACCCAGTACTTC. As protein: CASSPGLVKETQYF.

The chain combines TRBV4-3 with TRBJ1-1; 7 bases fit TRBD1. With V trimmed by 0 bases and J by 0 bases, 13 bases remained unmatched. The CDR3 consists of 19 residues. Germline CDR1 LGHNA, CDR2 YSLEER. The CDR3 sequence: CASSQDLGTAHRMNTEAFF. As DNA, the CDR3 is TGCGCCAGCAGCCAAGATTTGGGGACAGCCCACCGCATGAACACTGAAGCTTTCTTT.

This clone has a handful of counts. The chain couples TRBV5-7 to TRBJ2-2; no clear D gene. TRBV5-7 is given ORF status, its function remaining uncertain. The ends were cut back, 1 base at V and 5 bases at J, with 18 bases in the middle. The CDR3 length is 17 residues. The CDR3 DNA reads TGTGCCAGCAGCTTGCCCCCTCAGCCAGCAAGAACCGGGGAGCTGTTTTTT. Amino acid sequence: CASSLPPQPARTGELFF.

The chain couples TRBV5-4 to TRBJ2-5, with 11 bases identical to TRBD2. Per germline, CDR1 SGHNT and CDR2 YYREEE (reference sequence). The J segment lost 4 bases and the V segment lost 3 bases, leaving 2 bases of the junction unmatched. The CDR3 runs 14 residues. DNA for the CDR3: TGTGCCAGCAGCTCCGGACTAGCGGGAGAGACCCAGTACTTC. It codes for CASSSGLAGETQYF.

Many counts were recorded for this clone. V is TRBV11-2 and J is TRBJ1-1; D unclear. The CDR3 covers 14 residues. CDR1 and CDR2 (germline): SGHAT, FQNNGV. V dropped 0 bases and J dropped 6 bases, with 11 bases sitting between them. CDR3 protein: CASSLEQGGPEAFF. CDR3 sequence (DNA): TGTGCCAGCAGCTTAGAACAAGGAGGCCCTGAAGCTTTCTTT.

This chain connects TRBV2 to TRBJ2-3, with 10 positions matching TRBD2. In germline, CDR1 is SNHLY, CDR2 FYNNEI. CDR3 size: 16 residues. After removal of 4 bases from V and 4 bases from J, the junction contained 8 bases not matched to a gene. Here the CDR3 reads CASSGPAGGVADTQYF. CDR3 nucleotide sequence: TGTGCCAGCAGTGGCCCAGCGGGAGGGGTCGCAGATACGCAGTATTTT.

The chain joins TRBV27 to TRBJ1-1, with TRBD1 matching 9 bases. The CDR3 totals 14 residues. Trimming removed 2 bases from V and 9 bases from J; junction bases left unmatched: 7. CDR1 is MNHEY, CDR2 SMNVEV, per germline (reference sequence). DNA of the CDR3: TGTGCCAGCAGTTTACGGGACAGGGCCGAAAAAGCTTTCTTT. It translates to CASSLRDRAEKAFF.

The chain joins TRBV28 to TRBJ2-1; TRBD2 aligns across 7 bases. With V trimmed by 8 bases and J by 4 bases, 11 bases remained unmatched. Looked up from germline, CDR1 is MDHEN and CDR2 is SYDVKM. The CDR3 spans 15 residues. CDR3 loop: CASLWAGARYNEQFF. In DNA, the CDR3 is TGTGCCAGCCTCTGGGCGGGAGCGCGTTACAATGAGCAGTTCTTC. The whole variable domain, remainder taken from reference TRBV28 and TRBJ2-1, is DVKVTQSSRYLVKRTGEKVFLECVQDMDHENMFWYRQDPGLGLRLIYFSYDVKMKEKGDIPEGYSVSREKKERFSLILESASTNQTSMYLCASLWAGARYNEQFFGPGTRLTVL.

This clone was seen a handful of times. The J gene is TRBJ2-1, the V gene TRBV6-6; perhaps D is TRBD1 or TRBD2 (5 bases each). Germline V gene lookup returns CDR1 MNHNY and CDR2 SVGAGI (reference sequence). The V end lost 8 bases, the J end lost 8 bases, and 16 bases lay between the germline ends. The length of the CDR3 is 13 residues. The CDR3 coding sequence is TGTGCCAGCCGACCCGGGGCCGTTGATGAGCAGTTCTTC. This translates into CASRPGAVDEQFF.

This clone was seen ten or more times. Other DNA sequences from this sample encode an identical CDR3 as well. The genes are TRBV7-8 and TRBJ2-1, with TRBD2 identical over 10 bases. Germline-derived CDR1 and CDR2 are SGHVS and FQNEAQ. The CDR3 is 16 amino acids. The J segment lost 3 bases and the V segment lost 6 bases, leaving 8 bases of the junction unmatched. The CDR3 sequence: CASSPRLAGIYNEQFF. The CDR3 nucleotides read TGTGCCAGCAGTCCGCGACTAGCGGGTATCTACAATGAGCAGTTCTTC. The full variable domain, with the rest looked up from reference TRBV7-8 and TRBJ2-1, is GAGVSQSPRYKVAKRGQDVALRCDPISGHVSLFWYQQALGQGPEFLTYFQNEAQLDKSGLPSDRFFAERPEGSVSTLKIQRTQQEDSAVYLCASSPRLAGIYNEQFFGPGTRLTVL.

The rearrangement joins TRBV10-3 to TRBJ2-1; D is uncertain. Trimming shortened V by 0 bases and J by 15 bases, and 12 bases separated the two germline ends. The CDR3 covers 12 residues. Per germline, CDR1 ENHRY and CDR2 SYGVKD. The CDR3 is CAISESTVVRFF. In nucleotides, the CDR3 is TGTGCCATCAGTGAGTCGACGGTAGTCCGGTTCTTC.

At least ten counts were recorded for this clone. The genes are TRBV6-5 and TRBJ1-4; 10 bases map to TRBD1. The germline gives CDR1 MNHEY, CDR2 SVGAGI. The CDR3 consists of 13 residues. V was pared by 7 bases and J by 8 bases, with 4 bases of the junction left unmatched. The CDR3 sequence is CASMGQGYEKLFF. The CDR3 nucleotides read TGTGCCAGCATGGGACAGGGGTACGAAAAACTGTTTTTT.

The V call is TRBV5-4, the J call TRBJ2-1, with D perhaps TRBD2 (6 bases). Germline-derived CDR1 and CDR2 are SGHNT and YYREEE (reference sequence). V lost 1 base to trimming and J lost 13 bases, with 12 bases between them. The CDR3 is 12 residues long. In nucleotides, the CDR3 is TGTGCCAGCAGCTTGTTTACGGGAGTCCAGTTCTTC. Protein: CASSLFTGVQFF.

The genes are TRBV19 and TRBJ1-5; D unresolved. The germline V gene has CDR1 LNHDA and CDR2 SQIVND (reference sequence). The CDR3 runs 15 residues. V gave up 3 bases and J gave up 0 bases, with 9 bases separating them. The CDR3 nucleotides read TGTGCCAGTAGTATCCTTGAAAATAGCAATCAGCCCCAGCATTTT. It encodes CASSILENSNQPQHF.

The rearrangement joins TRBV28 to TRBJ2-7; TRBD1 matches 7 bases. Trimming cost V 7 bases and J 2 bases; bases outside gene matches: 8. CDR3 length equals 14 residues. Per germline, CDR1 MDHEN and CDR2 SYDVKM. As DNA, the CDR3 is TGTGCCAGCACAACCGGACAGGCCGCCTACGAGCAGTACTTC. This sequence encodes CASTTGQAAYEQYF.

This clone was detected a few times. The rearrangement joins TRBV15 to TRBJ2-1; 8 bases match TRBD1. J lost 6 bases, V lost 8 bases, and 6 bases had no gene match. The CDR3 extends over 13 amino acids. Per the germline V gene, CDR1 is LNHNV and CDR2 is YYDKDF (reference sequence). This chain's CDR3 is CATGQGASNEQFF. In DNA form, the CDR3 reads TGTGCCACCGGGCAGGGGGCGTCCAATGAGCAGTTCTTC.

The DNA of the CDR3 is TGTGCCAGCAGTAGAAACACGGAAAATGAGCAGTTCTTC. Its protein is CASSRNTENEQFF. The chain recombines TRBV6-6 with TRBJ2-1; no firm D call. The V gene's germline CDR1 is MNHNY and CDR2 SVGAGI (reference sequence). V lost 5 bases and J lost 7, with 12 bases in between. This CDR3 has 13 amino acids.

This clone was detected a few times. This rearrangement joins TRBV29-1 to TRBJ1-2, with no clear D. The CDR3 covers 15 residues. Germline assignment: CDR1 SQVTM and CDR2 ANQGSEA. With 0 bases removed from V and 0 bases from J, the gap between germline ends came to 11 bases. Here the CDR3 DNA reads TGCAGCGTTGAAGATCAGTCAACCGCTAACTATGGCTACACCTTC. Protein sequence: CSVEDQSTANYGYTF.

The chain combines TRBV7-2 with TRBJ2-3; TRBD1 is a possible D gene (5 bases). Germline CDR1 SGHTA, CDR2 FQGNSA. The CDR3 consists of 15 residues. Between the trimmed V and J ends, which lost 1 base and 4 bases, there was a span of 12 bases. The CDR3 region is CASSLVQGWADTQYF. The CDR3 DNA is TGTGCCAGCAGCTTAGTCCAGGGATGGGCAGATACGCAGTATTTT.

A few counts support this clone. The gene calls are TRBV25-1 and TRBJ2-5, with TRBD2 matching 7 bases. J was trimmed by 4 bases and V by 6 bases; bases with no gene match: 8. The CDR3 is 14 amino acids. Per the germline V gene, CDR1 is MGHDK and CDR2 is SYGVNS. The CDR3 loop is CASSGGGPGETQYF. The CDR3 nucleotides read TGTGCCAGCAGCGGGGGAGGGCCCGGAGAGACCCAGTACTTC.